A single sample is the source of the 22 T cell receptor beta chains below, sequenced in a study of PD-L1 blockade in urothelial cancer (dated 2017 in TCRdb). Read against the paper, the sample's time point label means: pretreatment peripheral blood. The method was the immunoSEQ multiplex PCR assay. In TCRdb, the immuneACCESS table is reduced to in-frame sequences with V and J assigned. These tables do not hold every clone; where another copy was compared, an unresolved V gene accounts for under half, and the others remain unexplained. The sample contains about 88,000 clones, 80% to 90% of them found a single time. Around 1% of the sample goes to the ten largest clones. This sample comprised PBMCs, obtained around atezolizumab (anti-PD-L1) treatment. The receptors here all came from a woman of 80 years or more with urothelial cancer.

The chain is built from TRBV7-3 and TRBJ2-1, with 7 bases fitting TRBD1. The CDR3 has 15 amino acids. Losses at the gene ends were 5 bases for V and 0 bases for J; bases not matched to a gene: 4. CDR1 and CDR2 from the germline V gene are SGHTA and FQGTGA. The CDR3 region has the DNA TGTGCCAGCAGCGAGGGACAGAGCTCCTACAATGAGCAGTTCTTC. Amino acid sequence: CASSEGQSSYNEQFF. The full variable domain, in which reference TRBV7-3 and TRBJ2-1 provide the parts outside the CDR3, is GAGVSQTPSNKVTEKGKYVELRCDPISGHTALYWYRQSLGQGPEFLIYFQGTGAADDSGLPNDRFFAVRPEGSVSTLKIQRTERGDSAVYLCASSEGQSSYNEQFFGPGTRLTVL.

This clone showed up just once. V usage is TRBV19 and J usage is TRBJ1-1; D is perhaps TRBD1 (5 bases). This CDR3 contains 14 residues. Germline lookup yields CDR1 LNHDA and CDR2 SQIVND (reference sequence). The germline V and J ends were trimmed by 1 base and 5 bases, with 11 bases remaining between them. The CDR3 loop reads CASSIVQGWTEAFF. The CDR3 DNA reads TGTGCCAGTAGTATAGTCCAGGGTTGGACTGAAGCTTTCTTT.

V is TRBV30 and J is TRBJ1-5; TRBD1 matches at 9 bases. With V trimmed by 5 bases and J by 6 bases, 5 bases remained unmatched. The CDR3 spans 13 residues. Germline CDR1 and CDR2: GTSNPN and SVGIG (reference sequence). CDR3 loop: CAWAHRGLQPQHF. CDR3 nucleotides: TGTGCCTGGGCGCACAGGGGGCTTCAGCCCCAGCATTTT.

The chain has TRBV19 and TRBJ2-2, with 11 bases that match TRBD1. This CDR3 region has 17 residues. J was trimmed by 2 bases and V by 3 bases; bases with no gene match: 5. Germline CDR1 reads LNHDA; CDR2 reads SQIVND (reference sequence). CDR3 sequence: CASSIGTGGANTGELFF. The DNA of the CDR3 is TGTGCCAGTAGTATTGGGACAGGGGGAGCCAACACCGGGGAGCTGTTTTTT. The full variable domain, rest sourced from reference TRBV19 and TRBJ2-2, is DGGITQSPKYLFRKEGQNVTLSCEQNLNHDAMYWYRQDPGQGLRLIYYSQIVNDFQKGDIAEGYSVSREKKESFPLTVTSAQKNPTAFYLCASSIGTGGANTGELFFGEGSRLTVL.

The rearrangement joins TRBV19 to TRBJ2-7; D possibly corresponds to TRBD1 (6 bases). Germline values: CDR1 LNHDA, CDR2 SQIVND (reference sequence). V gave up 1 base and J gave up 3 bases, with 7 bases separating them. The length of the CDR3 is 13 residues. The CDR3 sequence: CASSIADSYEQYF. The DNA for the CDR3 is TGTGCCAGTAGTATAGCGGACAGCTACGAGCAGTACTTC.

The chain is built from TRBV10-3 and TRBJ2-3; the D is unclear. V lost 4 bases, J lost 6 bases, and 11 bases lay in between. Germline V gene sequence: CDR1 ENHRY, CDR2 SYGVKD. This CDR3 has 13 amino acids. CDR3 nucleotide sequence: TGTGCCATCAGTGTCACGGCGACTGATACGCAGTATTTT. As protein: CAISVTATDTQYF.

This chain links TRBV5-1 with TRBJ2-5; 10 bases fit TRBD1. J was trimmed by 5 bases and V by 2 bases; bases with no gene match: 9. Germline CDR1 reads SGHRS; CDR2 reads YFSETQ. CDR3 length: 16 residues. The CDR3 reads CASSLSGQGSGETQYF. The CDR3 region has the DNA TGCGCCAGCAGCTTATCGGGACAGGGGTCCGGGGAGACCCAGTACTTC.

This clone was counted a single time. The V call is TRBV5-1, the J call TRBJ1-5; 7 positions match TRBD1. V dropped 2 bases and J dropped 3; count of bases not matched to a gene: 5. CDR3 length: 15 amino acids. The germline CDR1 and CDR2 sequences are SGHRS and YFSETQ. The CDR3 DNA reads TGCGCCAGCAGCTTTACAGGGGCCGCCAATCAGCCCCAGCATTTT. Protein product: CASSFTGAANQPQHF.

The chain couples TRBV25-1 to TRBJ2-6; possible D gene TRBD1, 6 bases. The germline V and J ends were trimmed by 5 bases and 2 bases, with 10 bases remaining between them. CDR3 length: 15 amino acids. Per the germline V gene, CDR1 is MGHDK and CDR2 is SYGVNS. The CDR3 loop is CASSPYRAGANVLTF. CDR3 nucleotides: TGTGCCAGCAGTCCCTACAGGGCTGGGGCCAACGTCCTGACTTTC.

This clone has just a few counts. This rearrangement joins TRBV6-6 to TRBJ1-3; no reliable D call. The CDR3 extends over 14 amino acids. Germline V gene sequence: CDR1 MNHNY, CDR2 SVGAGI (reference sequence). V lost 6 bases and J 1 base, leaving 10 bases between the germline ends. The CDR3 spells CASRLRESGNTIYF. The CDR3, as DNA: TGTGCCAGCAGGCTCCGCGAATCTGGAAACACCATATATTTT.

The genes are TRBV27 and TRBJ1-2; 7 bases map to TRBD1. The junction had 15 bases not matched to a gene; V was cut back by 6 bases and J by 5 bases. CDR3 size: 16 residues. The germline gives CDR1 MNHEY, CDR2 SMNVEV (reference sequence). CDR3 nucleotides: TGTGCCAGCAGCCAACAGGGGTTCCTTGACCCATATGGCTACACCTTC. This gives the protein CASSQQGFLDPYGYTF.

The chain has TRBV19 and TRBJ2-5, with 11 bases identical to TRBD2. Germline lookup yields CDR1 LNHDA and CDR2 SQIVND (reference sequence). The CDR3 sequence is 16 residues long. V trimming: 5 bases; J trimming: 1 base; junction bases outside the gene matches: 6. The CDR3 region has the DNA TGTGCCAGTAGTCACCTAGCGGGAGGAATCCAAGAGACCCAGTACTTC. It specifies CASSHLAGGIQETQYF.

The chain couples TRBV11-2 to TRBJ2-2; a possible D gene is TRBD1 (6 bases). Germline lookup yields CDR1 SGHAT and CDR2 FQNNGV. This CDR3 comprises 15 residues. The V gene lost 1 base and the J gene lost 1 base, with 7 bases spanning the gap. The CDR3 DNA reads TGTGCCAGCAGCTTAGGACAGGTGAACACCGGGGAGCTGTTTTTT. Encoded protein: CASSLGQVNTGELFF.

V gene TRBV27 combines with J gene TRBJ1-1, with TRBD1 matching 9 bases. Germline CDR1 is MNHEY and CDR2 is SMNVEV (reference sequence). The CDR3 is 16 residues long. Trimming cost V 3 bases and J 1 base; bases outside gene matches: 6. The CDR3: CASSFRTGASNTEAFF. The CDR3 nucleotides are TGTGCCAGCAGTTTCCGGACAGGGGCTTCGAACACTGAAGCTTTCTTT.

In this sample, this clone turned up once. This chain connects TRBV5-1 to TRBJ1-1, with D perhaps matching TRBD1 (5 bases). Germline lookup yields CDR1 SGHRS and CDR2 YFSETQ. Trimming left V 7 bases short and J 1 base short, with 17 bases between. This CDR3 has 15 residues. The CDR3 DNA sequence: TGCGCCAGCGGGGCTGACAGTCAGAAGAACACTGAAGCTTTCTTT. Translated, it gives CASGADSQKNTEAFF.

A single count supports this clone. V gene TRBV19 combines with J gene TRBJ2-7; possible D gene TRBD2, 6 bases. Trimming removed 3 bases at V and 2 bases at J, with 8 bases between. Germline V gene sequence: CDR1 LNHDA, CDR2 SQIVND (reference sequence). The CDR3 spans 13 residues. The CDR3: CASSMAGTYEQYF. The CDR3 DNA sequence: TGTGCCAGTAGTATGGCGGGGACCTACGAGCAGTACTTC.

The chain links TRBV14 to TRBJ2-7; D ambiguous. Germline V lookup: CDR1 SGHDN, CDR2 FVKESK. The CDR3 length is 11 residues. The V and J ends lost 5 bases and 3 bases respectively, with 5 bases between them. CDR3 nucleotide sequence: TGTGCCAGCAGCTCGGGCTACGAGCAGTACTTC. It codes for CASSSGYEQYF.

This CDR3 is CASSYGALLSEQYF. The CDR3 region has the DNA TGTGCCAGCAGTTACGGAGCTCTCCTTTCCGAGCAGTACTTC. This sequence joins TRBV6-6 and TRBJ2-7; D gene ambiguous. There are 14 residues in the CDR3. V lost 2 bases and J 6 bases, leaving 14 bases between the germline ends. Per the germline V gene, CDR1 is MNHNY and CDR2 is SVGAGI (reference sequence).

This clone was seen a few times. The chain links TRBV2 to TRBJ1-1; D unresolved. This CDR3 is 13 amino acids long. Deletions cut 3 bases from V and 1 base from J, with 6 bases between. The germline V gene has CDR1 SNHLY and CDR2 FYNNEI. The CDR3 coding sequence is TGTGCCAGCAGTGACTACAGGAACACTGAAGCTTTCTTT. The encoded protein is CASSDYRNTEAFF.

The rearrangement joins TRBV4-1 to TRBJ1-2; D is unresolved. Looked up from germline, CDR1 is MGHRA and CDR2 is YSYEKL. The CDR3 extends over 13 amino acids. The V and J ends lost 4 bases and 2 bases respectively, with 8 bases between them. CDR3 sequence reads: CASSPTGNYGYTF. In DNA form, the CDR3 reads TGCGCCAGCAGCCCGACGGGAAACTATGGCTACACCTTC.

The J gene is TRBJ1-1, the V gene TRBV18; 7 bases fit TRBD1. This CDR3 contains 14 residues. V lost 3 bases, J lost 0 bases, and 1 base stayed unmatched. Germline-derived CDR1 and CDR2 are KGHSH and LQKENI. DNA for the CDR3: TGTGCCAGCTCACCCGGGACAGTGAACACTGAAGCTTTCTTT. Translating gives CASSPGTVNTEAFF.

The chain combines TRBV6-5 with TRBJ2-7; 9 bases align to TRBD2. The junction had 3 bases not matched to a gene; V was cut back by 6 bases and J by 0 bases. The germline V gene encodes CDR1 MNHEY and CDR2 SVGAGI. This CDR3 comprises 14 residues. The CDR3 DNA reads TGTGCCAGCAGAAGCGGGAGGTTCTCCTACGAGCAGTACTTC. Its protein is CASRSGRFSYEQYF.